A selection of T cell receptor beta chains follows, all from one sample in a study of tissue T cells after allogeneic stem cell transplantation. Produced via immunoSEQ multiplex PCR; TCRdb's table is partial and in-frame only. This sample has about 9,800 clones, with approximately 70% found just once. This sample comprised tissue from the stomach, obtained at autopsy. The receptors shown here come from a male donor aged 60 or older with lung cancer. The CDR3 runs from the conserved cysteine through the conserved F or W. The D gene is left open where the match is weak. The size entry is marked missing in some rows and otherwise reads once, few, many or a size class.

CASSPGGEQYF,TGTGCCAGCAGTCCTGGGGGGGAGCAGTACTTC,-,TRBV6-5,TRBJ2-7,-
CASSLGTTYGYTF,TGTGCCAGCAGCCTCGGGACAACCTATGGCTACACCTTC,-,TRBV12-3/TRBV12-4,TRBJ1-2,-
CASSADGGALGGYTF,TGTGCCAGCAGCGCCGACGGGGGGGCGCTTGGGGGCTACACCTTC,-,TRBV5-5,TRBJ1-2,-
CASSQGLAGDPYNEQFF,TGCGCCAGCAGCCAGGGACTAGCGGGAGACCCCTACAATGAGCAGTTCTTC,TRBD2,TRBV4-3,TRBJ2-1,few
CASWGFGGVNIRNEQFF,TGTGCCAGTTGGGGGTTTGGGGGAGTTAACATTAGGAATGAGCAGTTCTTC,-,TRBV27,TRBJ2-1,-
CASSNVQSSYNEQFF,TGTGCCAGTAGTAACGTGCAGAGCTCCTACAATGAGCAGTTCTTC,-,TRBV19,TRBJ2-1,-
CASSRGRLYEQYF,TGTGCCAGCAGCAGGGGGCGGTTGTACGAGCAGTACTTC,TRBD1,TRBV6-5,TRBJ2-7,-
CAISEGRNSNQPQHF,TGTGCCATCAGTGAGGGCAGAAATAGCAATCAGCCCCAGCATTTT,-,TRBV10-3,TRBJ1-5,medium-sized
CASTSSGPPDTQYF,TGTGCCAGCACTTCTAGCGGACCCCCAGATACGCAGTATTTT,TRBD2,TRBV2,TRBJ2-3,-
CASSDPRGREGVGTGELFF,TGTGCCAGCAGTGACCCGCGAGGGCGGGAGGGAGTAGGGACCGGGGAGCTGTTTTTT,TRBD2,TRBV6-4,TRBJ2-2,-
CASSPPVQGSDYGYTF,TGTGCCAGCTCACCACCGGTTCAGGGAAGCGACTATGGCTACACCTTC,-,TRBV18,TRBJ1-2,-
CASSPPGGGGLTDTQYF,TGTGCCAGCAGCCCCCCGGGGGGGGGCGGTTTGACAGATACGCAGTATTTT,TRBD2,TRBV7-2,TRBJ2-3,-
CASSFYPGLVYEQYF,TGTGCCAGCAGTTTTTACCCGGGACTAGTCTACGAGCAGTACTTC,TRBD2,TRBV28,TRBJ2-7,-
CASSFTGYNEQFF,TGTGCCAGCAGCTTCACAGGGTACAATGAGCAGTTCTTC,-,TRBV7-3,TRBJ2-1,-
CASSLAAGGQETQYF,TGTGCCAGCAGCTTAGCAGCGGGGGGCCAAGAGACCCAGTACTTC,TRBD2,TRBV7-9,TRBJ2-5,medium-sized
CASSPQTGEAFF,TGTGCCAGCTCACCCCAGACAGGGGAGGCTTTCTTT,TRBD1,TRBV18,TRBJ1-1,-
CASTDRGAGNQPQHF,TGTGCCAGTACCGACCGGGGGGCTGGCAATCAGCCCCAGCATTTT,-,TRBV19,TRBJ1-5,-
CASSPQKGGNNQPQHF,TGTGCCAGCAGCCCACAAAAAGGCGGAAACAATCAGCCCCAGCATTTT,-,TRBV28,TRBJ1-5,-
CAWSVGPNQPQHF,TGTGCCTGGAGTGTCGGCCCCAATCAGCCCCAGCATTTT,-,TRBV30,TRBJ1-5,few
CASSESGGTSDIQYF,TGTGCCAGCAGTGAGAGCGGAGGGACCTCGGACATTCAGTACTTC,-,TRBV6-1,TRBJ2-4,-
CASSQDKGTQYF,TGCGCCAGCAGCCAAGACAAAGGGACCCAGTACTTC,-,TRBV4-1,TRBJ2-5,-
CASSVEPTGRETQYF,TGTGCCAGCAGCGTAGAGCCGACGGGGAGGGAGACCCAGTACTTC,-,TRBV9,TRBJ2-5,once